A single sample gave rise to the 15 T cell receptor beta chains below, sequenced in a study of blood T cell repertoires in COVID-19 (dated by TCRdb to the early 2020s). The receptor library was made with the immunoSEQ multiplex PCR assay. TCRdb's version of the immuneACCESS table is confined to in-frame rearrangements and falls short of the full clone set. An unresolved V gene accounts for under half of the shortfall where checked; the remainder is of unknown origin. The sample records 250,000 to 350,000 clones, around nine tenths of which are singletons. Roughly 6.3% of the sample is in the top ten clones. Sequencing input: PBMCs or T cells enriched from blood (not recorded which). These receptors came from a woman between 40 and 50 years old who had recovered from COVID-19.

This chain uses TRBV7-3 with TRBJ2-3; 10 bases line up with TRBD2. The CDR3 sequence is 14 residues long. The V segment lost 5 bases and the J segment 8 bases; nucleotides outside the gene matches: 7. Germline V gene sequence: CDR1 SGHTA, CDR2 FQGTGA. The CDR3 sequence: CASSPGPSGSTQYF. CDR3 DNA: TGTGCCAGCAGCCCAGGCCCTAGCGGGAGTACGCAGTATTTT.

This chain connects TRBV27 to TRBJ1-1; TRBD1 aligns across 7 bases. V dropped 5 bases and J dropped 6; count of bases not matched to a gene: 9. Germline V CDR1 and CDR2: MNHEY, SMNVEV (reference sequence). The CDR3 covers 14 residues. Here the CDR3 DNA reads TGTGCCAGCAGTAAGACAGGGTACTCAGCTGAAGCTTTCTTT. This translates into CASSKTGYSAEAFF.

This clone was seen only a few times. The V and J genes are TRBV7-9 and TRBJ2-7, with TRBD1 matching over 7 bases. This CDR3 is 14 amino acids long. CDR1 and CDR2 from the germline V gene are SEHNR and FQNEAQ (reference sequence). V trimming: 2 bases; J trimming: 4 bases; junction bases outside the gene matches: 5. The CDR3 is CASSLTGTDYEQYF. The CDR3, as DNA: TGTGCCAGCAGCTTAACCGGGACAGATTACGAGCAGTACTTC.

The chain employs TRBV11-1 and TRBJ2-7, with 13 positions matching TRBD2. CDR1 is SGHAT, CDR2 FQDESV, per germline (reference sequence). J lost 4 bases, V lost 8 bases, and 5 bases had no gene match. This CDR3 comprises 14 residues. The CDR3 is CASGWTSGSYEQYF. CDR3 bases: TGTGCCAGCGGCTGGACTAGCGGGAGTTACGAGCAGTACTTC.

The chain links TRBV28 to TRBJ1-2; D not resolved. V was trimmed by 6 bases and J by 7 bases, leaving 15 bases between them. The germline V gene encodes CDR1 MDHEN and CDR2 SYDVKM. The CDR3 has 13 residues. The CDR3 region is CASSPPRSPGYTF. The CDR3 DNA sequence: TGTGCCAGCAGCCCTCCGCGAAGCCCTGGCTACACCTTC.

The V call is TRBV10-3, the J call TRBJ2-2; 12 bases align to TRBD1. Germline values: CDR1 ENHRY, CDR2 SYGVKD. The CDR3 has 17 residues. Unmatched junction bases numbered 6, after V lost 2 bases and J lost 5 bases. The DNA of the CDR3 is TGTGCCATCAGTGAGGGGGACAGGGGGCGCATGACCGGGGAGCTGTTTTTT. Translation gives CAISEGDRGRMTGELFF.

The chain carries TRBV19 and TRBJ1-1; 7 nucleotides agree with TRBD1. V gave up 6 bases and J gave up 0 bases; unmatched junction bases: 7. The CDR3 spans 15 residues. Germline CDR1 is LNHDA and CDR2 is SQIVND (reference sequence). DNA for the CDR3: TGTGCCAGTAGACAACCGGGACAGCTGAACACTGAAGCTTTCTTT. Translated: CASRQPGQLNTEAFF. The full variable domain, in which reference TRBV19 and TRBJ1-1 provide the parts outside the CDR3, is DGGITQSPKYLFRKEGQNVTLSCEQNLNHDAMYWYRQDPGQGLRLIYYSQIVNDFQKGDIAEGYSVSREKKESFPLTVTSAQKNPTAFYLCASRQPGQLNTEAFFGQGTRLTVV.

The gene calls are TRBV6-1 and TRBJ2-1; TRBD2 might be the D (7 bases). This CDR3 comprises 15 residues. The germline gives CDR1 MNHNS, CDR2 SASEGT. Trimming removed 8 bases at V and 0 bases at J, with 14 bases between. The CDR3 DNA follows: TGTGCCAGCGGGGGGGCTTCCAACTCCTACAATGAGCAGTTCTTC. Translation gives CASGGASNSYNEQFF.

CDR3 in amino acids: CASSQGPVGNSPLHF. The DNA for the CDR3 is TGTGCCAGCAGTCAGGGGCCCGTGGGTAATTCACCCCTCCACTTT. The chain carries TRBV28 and TRBJ1-6, with TRBD1 as a possible D gene (6 bases). This CDR3 is 15 amino acids long. V was cut by 5 bases and J by 6 bases, with 14 bases left in between. Looked up from germline, CDR1 is MDHEN and CDR2 is SYDVKM.

The chain joins TRBV7-9 to TRBJ2-5, with D hard to call. The CDR3 has 12 amino acids. Between the trimmed V and J ends, which lost 8 bases and 7 bases, there was a span of 14 bases. The V gene's germline CDR1 is SEHNR and CDR2 FQNEAQ (reference sequence). CDR3 amino acids: CASGARPGTQYF. DNA for the CDR3: TGTGCCAGCGGAGCGCGACCGGGGACCCAGTACTTC.

The chain links TRBV27 to TRBJ1-2; 9 positions agree with TRBD1. The CDR3 consists of 13 residues. Trimming cost V 9 bases and J 7 bases; bases outside gene matches: 9. CDR1 is MNHEY and CDR2 is SMNVEV in the germline V gene (reference sequence). The CDR3 here is CASLGQGLSGYTF. CDR3 sequence (DNA): TGTGCCAGTTTGGGACAGGGCTTGAGTGGCTACACCTTC.

This chain joins TRBV11-3 and TRBJ2-2, with D perhaps matching TRBD2 (5 bases). V lost 2 bases, J lost 3 bases, and 7 bases lay in between. CDR3 length: 14 residues. The V gene's germline CDR1 is SGHNT and CDR2 YENEEA. The CDR3 sequence: CASSLSGYTGELFF. CDR3 DNA: TGTGCCAGCAGCTTATCGGGGTACACCGGGGAGCTGTTTTTT.

The CDR3 region is CASSFQVRGSQGGYGYTF. The CDR3 DNA is TGTGCCAGCAGCTTCCAAGTTAGGGGGTCACAAGGGGGATATGGCTACACCTTC. The chain links TRBV7-2 to TRBJ1-2, with D perhaps TRBD1 (6 bases). This CDR3 has 18 residues. Trimming took off 3 bases at V and 5 bases at J, with 25 bases between the two ends. Per the germline V gene, CDR1 is SGHTA and CDR2 is FQGNSA.

The CDR3 here is CASSSAGGPRETQYF. In nucleotides, the CDR3 is TGTGCCAGCAGTTCAGCGGGAGGGCCGAGGGAGACCCAGTACTTC. V is TRBV28 and J is TRBJ2-5; 10 nucleotides line up with TRBD2. Germline V lookup: CDR1 MDHEN, CDR2 SYDVKM. V lost 4 bases to trimming and J lost 5 bases; unmatched junction nucleotides: 7. The CDR3 spans 15 residues.

This clone was detected a few times. The chain couples TRBV7-2 to TRBJ2-3; unclear D gene. V dropped 1 base and J dropped 6 bases, with 11 bases sitting between them. The germline CDR1 and CDR2 sequences are SGHTA and FQGNSA. The CDR3 sequence is 14 residues long. The CDR3 bases are TGTGCCAGCAGCTTAGGCATGGTCGGGGATACGCAGTATTTT. Translating it yields CASSLGMVGDTQYF.